This is a list of T cell receptor beta chains from one sample in a study of blood T cells in healthy people across ages. TCRdb fed the 5' RACE reads into MiXCR, producing one record per CDR3 protein. The table records hundreds of thousands of distinct CDR3 sequences, around 32% of them present only once. The source material was blood. The receptors originated from a woman aged 80 or over in good health. The CDR3 runs from the conserved cysteine through the conserved F or W. D genes are given only for firm matches. The size field is filled for only some rows; it gives once, few, many or a size class.

V gene	D gene	J gene	CDR3 length	clone size	CDR3 DNA	CDR3 protein
TRBV6-6	TRBD1	TRBJ1-2	16	many	TGTGCCAGCAGTTACACCGGGACAGGGGGCAACTATGGCTACACCTTC	CASSYTGTGGNYGYTF
TRBV2	NA	TRBJ1-1	14	few	TGTGCCAGCAAGAGACAGGCCCTGAACACTGAAGCTTTCTTT	CASKRQALNTEAFF
TRBV6-6	NA	TRBJ1-1	10	few	TGTGCCAGCCGGGTTGGTGAAGCTTTCTTT	CASRVGEAFF
TRBV6-4	TRBD1	TRBJ2-1	13	many	TGTGCCAACCCGGGACAGGGTTTGTATGAGCAGTTCTTC	CANPGQGLYEQFF
TRBV14	NA	TRBJ2-1	14	many	TGTGCCAGCAGCCAAGGGGGAAACATTAATGAGCAGTTCTTC	CASSQGGNINEQFF
TRBV5-1	TRBD1	TRBJ2-7	13	many	TGCGCCAGCAGCACAGGGGTTTCCTACGAGCAGTACTTC	CASSTGVSYEQYF
TRBV2	NA	TRBJ2-1	14	many	TGTGCCAGCAGTGAACAGGTAACCTACAATGAGCAGTTCTTC	CASSEQVTYNEQFF
TRBV7-3	TRBD2	TRBJ2-1	16	NA	TGTGCCAGCAGCTTAACGGAACTAGCGGGGTACAATGAGCAGTTCTTC	CASSLTELAGYNEQFF
TRBV20-1	TRBD1	TRBJ2-5	13	NA	TGCAGTGCAAGGGACAGGGGGCAGGATGAGCAGTACTTC	CSARDRGQDEQYF
TRBV20-1	NA	TRBJ2-7	14	NA	TGCAGTGCTCGCCTCCAGGACGGTTCCTACGAGCAGTACTTC	CSARLQDGSYEQYF
TRBV20-1	TRBD1	TRBJ2-1	14	NA	TGCAGTGCTGCTGGGACAGGGAGGGACAATGAGCAGTTCTTC	CSAAGTGRDNEQFF
TRBV15	NA	TRBJ2-4	15	NA	TGTGCCACCAGCCGGGACCGGGACCCCACTCGAATTCAGTACTTC	CATSRDRDPTRIQYF
TRBV12-3/TRBV12-4	TRBD1	TRBJ1-2	15	many	TGTGCCAGCAGTCCGACAGGGGATCCTAACTATGGCTACACCTTC	CASSPTGDPNYGYTF
TRBV5-1	TRBD1	TRBJ2-1	15	NA	TGCGCCAGCAGCGACCTACAGGGGGCAAGTAATGAGCAGTTCTTC	CASSDLQGASNEQFF
TRBV15	NA	TRBJ2-3	16	many	TGTGCCACCAGCCCGGGACTCACGAGAGTCACAGATACGCAGTATTTT	CATSPGLTRVTDTQYF
TRBV28	NA	TRBJ1-6	13	once	TGTGCCACCGTGGGGTTCCATAATTCACCCCCCCACTTT	CATVGFHNSPPHF
TRBV29-1	NA	TRBJ1-5	13	many	TGCAGCGTGGCTACAGGGCACAATCAGCCCCAGCATTTT	CSVATGHNQPQHF
TRBV6-5	NA	TRBJ2-4	14	once	TGTGCCAGCAGTCGACAGGTTACCAAAAACATTCAGTACTTC	CASSRQVTKNIQYF
TRBV12-5	NA	TRBJ1-2	17	many	TGTGCTAGTGGTCCTGGGAGGGACGCCGGAGATAACTATGGCTACACCTTC	CASGPGRDAGDNYGYTF
TRBV6-1	TRBD2	TRBJ2-3	17	NA	TGTGCCAGCAAGAACCTAGCGGGGGGCAGTGGGGGGGATACGCAGTATTTT	CASKNLAGGSGGDTQYF
TRBV30	NA	TRBJ2-1	17	NA	TGTGCCTGGAGTGTACTTACCCGGGTCCTCTCCTACAATGAGCAGTTCTTC	CAWSVLTRVLSYNEQFF
TRBV6-1	NA	TRBJ1-4	13	NA	TGTGCCAGCAGCGCCCCGGGTGGGTTTAGGGTGTTTTTT	CASSAPGGFRVFF
TRBV19	NA	TRBJ1-5	15	NA	TGTGCCAGTAGTACCAAGGCGGGGAACAATCAGCCCCAGCATTTT	CASSTKAGNNQPQHF
TRBV5-6	NA	TRBJ2-1	13	NA	TGTGCCAGCAGCTTGGTTTTCGACAATGAGCAGTTCTTC	CASSLVFDNEQFF
TRBV7-2	NA	TRBJ1-4	14	NA	TGTGCCAGCAGCTTTTGGGAAAGTGAGGGAAAACTGTTTTTT	CASSFWESEGKLFF
TRBV7-2	NA	TRBJ2-3	11	many	TGTGCCAGCAGCTTAGAGTATACGCAGTATTTT	CASSLEYTQYF
TRBV9	NA	TRBJ1-4	14	NA	TGTGCCAGCAGCGTAGGCCAGTCCGATGAAAAACTGTTTTTT	CASSVGQSDEKLFF
TRBV7-9	NA	TRBJ1-2	13	many	TGTGCCAGCACCCCCGGGGAAGGGGGAGGCTACACCTTC	CASTPGEGGGYTF
TRBV6-6	NA	TRBJ1-1	15	NA	TGTGCCAGCAGTACCAAGGGCAGGGCGGACACTGAAGCTTTCTTT	CASSTKGRADTEAFF
TRBV3-1	NA	TRBJ1-3	13	NA	TGTGCCAGCAGCCAAGGGACCGACAAGACCATATATTTT	CASSQGTDKTIYF